This paragraph covers one T cell receptor (beta chain) sequence. Its specificity is not known. The data originate from a study of post-analysis software for immune sequencing data. Study-level information: Included among the disease courses, which were recorded for the cohort, were relapsing-remitting, secondary progressive and progressive-relapsing multiple sclerosis.

Unique molecular identifiers were present in the TCR beta cDNA libraries. Input populations of about 0.9 to 10 million T cells gave rise to around 480,000 cDNA molecules. TCRdb analysed the PCR reads with MiXCR anew, one entry per CDR3 protein. The sample includes hundreds of thousands of distinct CDR3 sequences, approximately 30% of them seen just once. CDR3 length equals 14 residues. V was trimmed by 7 bases and J by 4 bases, leaving 16 bases between them. CDR1 and CDR2 (germline): SNHLY, FYNNEI. Points from the study as a whole: Patients carried a handful of TRBV segments more frequently than controls did, and TRBV5-6, TRBV5-1 and TRBV20-1 were among them. Significantly lower normalized Chao1 diversity was seen in multiple sclerosis patients than in controls. Samples sharing a preparation batch grouped tightly together when assessed by F measure.

This chain links TRBV2 with TRBJ2-5; D perhaps matches TRBD2 (6 bases). Specimen: blood. This sequence was found in a girl under 18 with multiple sclerosis. The CDR3: CASTGGRSGETQYF. CDR3 in DNA: TGTGCCAGCACCGGGGGACGGTCGGGAGAGACCCAGTACTTC.